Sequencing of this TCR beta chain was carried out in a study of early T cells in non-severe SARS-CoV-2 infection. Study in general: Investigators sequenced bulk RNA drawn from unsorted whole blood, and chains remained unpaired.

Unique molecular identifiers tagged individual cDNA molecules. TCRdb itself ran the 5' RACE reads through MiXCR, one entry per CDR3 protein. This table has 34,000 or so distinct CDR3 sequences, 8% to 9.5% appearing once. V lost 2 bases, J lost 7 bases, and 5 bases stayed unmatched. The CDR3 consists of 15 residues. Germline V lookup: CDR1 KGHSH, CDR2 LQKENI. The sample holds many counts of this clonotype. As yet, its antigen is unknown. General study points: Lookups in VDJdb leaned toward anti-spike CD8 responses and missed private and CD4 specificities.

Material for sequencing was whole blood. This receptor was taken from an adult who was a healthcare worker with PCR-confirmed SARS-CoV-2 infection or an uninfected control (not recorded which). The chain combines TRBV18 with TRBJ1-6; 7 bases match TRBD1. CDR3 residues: CASSPSTGNNSPLHF. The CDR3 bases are TGTGCCAGCTCACCATCGACAGGGAACAATTCACCCCTCCACTTT. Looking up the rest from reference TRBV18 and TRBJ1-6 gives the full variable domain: NAGVMQNPRHLVRRRGQEARLRCSPMKGHSHVYWYRQLPEEGLKFMVYLQKENIIDESGMPKERFSAEFPKEGPSILRIQQVVRGDSAAYFCASSPSTGNNSPLHFGNGTRLTVT.